What follows are 3 T cell receptor beta chains derived from one specimen sequenced in a study of T cell changes during pregnancy in multiple sclerosis. Some clones are missing from TCRdb's copy, which holds only in-frame ones; the method was immunoSEQ multiplex PCR. The data contain 45,000 to 55,000 clones, almost 95% of them singletons. Specimen: peripheral blood, collected after pregnancy. The receptor set was obtained from a female donor with multiple sclerosis, enrolled in a pregnancy study.

This chain connects TRBV19 to TRBJ2-1; 7 nucleotides match TRBD2. Germline assignment: CDR1 LNHDA and CDR2 SQIVND (reference sequence). This CDR3 is built from 15 residues. V was pared by 6 bases and J by 7 bases, with 12 bases of the junction left unmatched. This CDR3 is CASSPSGGFGNEQFF. The CDR3 DNA reads TGTGCCAGTAGCCCTAGCGGTGGATTTGGGAATGAGCAGTTCTTC. Combining the CDR3 with reference TRBV19 and TRBJ2-1 gives the whole variable domain DGGITQSPKYLFRKEGQNVTLSCEQNLNHDAMYWYRQDPGQGLRLIYYSQIVNDFQKGDIAEGYSVSREKKESFPLTVTSAQKNPTAFYLCASSPSGGFGNEQFFGPGTRLTVL.

J is TRBJ1-1 and V is TRBV11-2; TRBD1 might be the D (5 bases). Germline V gene sequence: CDR1 SGHAT, CDR2 FQNNGV. CDR3 length equals 13 residues. V was pared by 2 bases and J by 9 bases, with 13 bases between. CDR3 in DNA: TGTGCCAGCAGCTTAATCGGGGGGGAAAAAGCTTTCTTT. Amino acids: CASSLIGGEKAFF.

The chain has TRBV19 and TRBJ2-3; 7 bases align to TRBD2. Germline trimming cut 8 bases from V and 6 bases from J; bases unmatched to any gene: 14. CDR1 LNHDA and CDR2 SQIVND come from the germline V gene (reference sequence). This CDR3 has 15 amino acids. CDR3 DNA: TGTGCCAGTTGTTTAGGGGCTAGCGGCCGGGATACGCAGTATTTT. Protein sequence: CASCLGASGRDTQYF.